The clone carrying this T cell receptor beta chain has a handful of counts. Its matching antigen is unknown. The sample belongs to a study of regulatory T cells in long-lasting Graves disease. The germline V gene encodes CDR1 LGHDT and CDR2 YNNKEL (reference sequence). The CDR3 sequence is 15 residues long. The V gene end was trimmed by 5 bases and the J gene end by 4 bases; junction bases not matched to a gene: 7. Whole-study results and caveats: New patients shared 966 public clonotypes, fewer than the 2,500 to 3,000 shared by persistent patients.

This sample's time point: newly diagnosed GD, antithyroid drugs for less than 3 months. There was RNA extracted from PBMCs, and the TCR library was made from it. Diagnosing Graves' disease relied on the American Thyroid Association guidelines. CDR3-region Arm-PCR and iRepertoire HTBI primers produced the TCR beta libraries. In TCRdb, the multiplex PCR reads were re-called with MiXCR into one record per CDR3 protein. Found here are 300,000 to 400,000 distinct CDR3 sequences, roughly 16% of them singletons; the top ten hold about 20%. This clonotype was obtained from a female donor with Graves disease. This material consisted of peripheral blood mononuclear cells (PBMCs), taken at new diagnosis, from a patient treated with antithyroid drugs. The chain has TRBV3-1 and TRBJ2-1, with 8 bases aligning to TRBD2. Here the CDR3 DNA reads TGTGCCAGCAGCATAACTAGCGGTGGTTACAATGAGCAGTTCTTC. This encodes CASSITSGGYNEQFF.